A single sample is the source of the 23 T cell receptor beta chains below, sequenced in a study of blood T cell repertoires in COVID-19. Method: immunoSEQ multiplex PCR; TCRdb's copy keeps in-frame clones and lacks some. The sample has under 150,000 clones, around 85% seen once. The sequenced material came from peripheral blood. Every receptor here comes from a man aged 50 to 59 with acute or convalescent COVID-19.

V is TRBV28 and J is TRBJ2-1; 8 bases line up with TRBD1. V trimming: 3 bases; J trimming: 9 bases; junction bases outside the gene matches: 13. In germline, CDR1 is MDHEN, CDR2 SYDVKM. CDR3 length equals 16 residues. CDR3 sequence (DNA): TGTGCCAGCAGTTTTGGTCCGGGACAGGTAGATGTTGAGCAGTTCTTC. Its protein is CASSFGPGQVDVEQFF.

The chain links TRBV3-1 (or the pseudogene TRBV3-2) to TRBJ2-3, with D tentatively TRBD2 (6 bases). The CDR3 consists of 17 residues. The germline V gene encodes CDR1 LGHDT and CDR2 YNNKEL (reference sequence). V shed 4 bases and J shed 0 bases, with 17 bases lying between them. This CDR3 is CASSPRGGFISTDTQYF. The CDR3 region has the DNA TGTGCCAGCAGCCCAAGAGGAGGGTTCATTAGCACAGATACGCAGTATTTT.

In DNA form, the CDR3 reads TGTGCCAGCAGCTTGGAAACAGACAGGAACACTGAAGCTTTCTTT. The encoded protein is CASSLETDRNTEAFF. The genes are TRBV5-4 and TRBJ1-1; D may be TRBD1 (5 bases). There are 15 residues in the CDR3. V lost 0 bases, J lost 1 base, and 10 bases lay in between. Germline CDR1 is SGHNT and CDR2 is YYREEE (reference sequence).

The chain uses TRBV13 and TRBJ1-2, with D uncertain. Germline values: CDR1 PRHDT, CDR2 FYEKMQ (reference sequence). The V and J ends lost 5 bases and 6 bases respectively, with 16 bases between them. CDR3 length: 14 residues. The CDR3 coding sequence is TGTGCCAGCAGCCAGACGACTGACTGGGATGGCTACACCTTC. This gives the protein CASSQTTDWDGYTF.

The chain recombines TRBV5-1 with TRBJ2-5; 10 nucleotides line up with TRBD2. The junction had 7 bases not matched to a gene; V was cut back by 0 bases and J by 5 bases. This CDR3 contains 16 residues. CDR1 is SGHRS and CDR2 is YFSETQ in the germline V gene. The CDR3 here is CASSLVLAGSLETQYF. As DNA, the CDR3 is TGCGCCAGCAGCTTGGTACTAGCGGGGTCTCTGGAGACCCAGTACTTC.

V gene TRBV5-6 combines with J gene TRBJ2-3; no clear D gene. CDR3 length: 15 amino acids. Germline V gene sequence: CDR1 SGHDT, CDR2 YYEEEE. V gave up 2 bases and J gave up 0 bases, with 10 bases separating them. CDR3 DNA: TGTGCCAGCAGCTTAATTAGTTCCAGCACAGATACGCAGTATTTT. Protein sequence: CASSLISSSTDTQYF.

The V call is TRBV30, the J call TRBJ1-3; 7 bases align to TRBD1. V shed 0 bases and J 4 bases; nucleotides not matched to a gene: 6. CDR1 and CDR2 from the germline V gene are GTSNPN and SVGIG (reference sequence). The CDR3 is 15 amino acids. The CDR3 is CAWSVQSGGGNTIYF. The CDR3 nucleotides are TGTGCCTGGAGTGTACAATCAGGGGGGGGAAACACCATATATTTT.

CDR3 residues: CASSLGSGSAYEQYF. The CDR3 DNA sequence: TGTGCCAGCAGCTTAGGCAGCGGGTCAGCCTACGAGCAGTACTTC. V is TRBV7-2 and J is TRBJ2-7; TRBD2 is a possible D gene (6 bases). The length of the CDR3 is 15 residues. CDR1 SGHTA and CDR2 FQGNSA come from the germline V gene. Trimming stripped 1 base from V and 2 bases from J, with 12 bases between.

The chain links TRBV5-1 to TRBJ2-4, with 8 bases matching TRBD1. The CDR3 sequence is 15 residues long. Germline CDR1 SGHRS, CDR2 YFSETQ. The V gene end was trimmed by 4 bases and the J gene end by 8 bases; junction bases not matched to a gene: 11. The CDR3 reads CASSIPGGAKDIQYF. The CDR3, as DNA: TGCGCCAGCAGCATACCAGGGGGCGCGAAGGACATTCAGTACTTC. Together with reference TRBV5-1 and TRBJ2-4, the CDR3 gives the full variable domain: KAGVTQTPRYLIKTRGQQVTLSCSPISGHRSVSWYQQTPGQGLQFLFEYFSETQRNKGNFPGRFSGRQFSNSRSEMNVSTLELGDSALYLCASSIPGGAKDIQYFGAGTRLSVL.

This clone was counted a few times. J is TRBJ1-6 and V is TRBV6-5; D gene ambiguous. This CDR3 has 15 residues. Between the trimmed V and J ends, which lost 7 bases and 5 bases, there was a span of 15 bases. Per germline, CDR1 MNHEY and CDR2 SVGAGI. This chain's CDR3 is CASMLRPGNNSPLHF. DNA for the CDR3: TGTGCCAGCATGTTACGTCCGGGGAATAATTCACCCCTCCACTTT.

The chain joins TRBV9 to TRBJ1-1; D might be TRBD1 (5 bases). The CDR3 is 15 amino acids. Germline V gives CDR1 SGDLS, CDR2 YYNGEE. The V end lost 3 bases, the J end lost 4 bases, and 16 bases lay between the germline ends. The CDR3 DNA reads TGTGCCAGCAGCGCCCCCGGGACTGGGGCCACTGAAGCTTTCTTT. Translated, it gives CASSAPGTGATEAFF.

This clone was detected only once. CDR3: CASSLSSGTGEYGYTF. In nucleotides, the CDR3 is TGTGCCAGCAGTTTAAGTTCCGGGACAGGGGAGTATGGCTACACCTTC. This chain uses TRBV28 with TRBJ1-2, with TRBD1 identical over 10 bases. Losses at the gene ends were 2 bases for V and 5 bases for J; bases not matched to a gene: 8. The CDR3 loop spans 16 amino acids. Germline assignment: CDR1 MDHEN and CDR2 SYDVKM.

This rearrangement joins TRBV24-1 to TRBJ2-3, with D perhaps TRBD1 (6 bases). The CDR3 runs to 14 residues. Trimming left V 9 bases short and J 0 bases short, with 12 bases between. Germline V gene data show CDR1 as KGHDR and CDR2 as SFDVKD. The CDR3 region is CATGAQGSTDTQYF. Written as DNA, the CDR3 is TGTGCCACCGGAGCACAGGGAAGCACAGATACGCAGTATTTT.

Points on this clone: Other DNA sequences in this specimen translate into the identical CDR3. V gene TRBV5-1 combines with J gene TRBJ1-1; TRBD1 matches at 7 bases. V dropped 7 bases and J dropped 1; count of bases not matched to a gene: 1. Germline V lookup: CDR1 SGHRS, CDR2 YFSETQ. The CDR3 has 12 amino acids. CDR3 nucleotides: TGCGCCAGCCGGACAGGGAACACTGAAGCTTTCTTT. Protein: CASRTGNTEAFF.

V and J are TRBV5-1 and TRBJ2-1; D might be TRBD2 (5 bases). The V and J ends lost 3 bases and 5 bases respectively, with 15 bases between them. This CDR3 has 15 amino acids. Per germline, CDR1 SGHRS and CDR2 YFSETQ. The CDR3 is CASSWTPGTHNEQFF. CDR3 DNA: TGCGCCAGCAGCTGGACGCCGGGAACTCACAATGAGCAGTTCTTC.

V usage is TRBV3-1 (or the pseudogene TRBV3-2) and J usage is TRBJ1-1; TRBD1 is a possible D gene (6 bases). V lost 3 bases and J 8 bases, leaving 10 bases between the germline ends. This CDR3 has 12 residues. Germline V lookup: CDR1 LGHDT, CDR2 YNNKEL (reference sequence). CDR3 protein: CASSHTGLEAFF. In DNA form, the CDR3 reads TGTGCCAGCAGCCACACAGGGTTGGAAGCTTTCTTT.

The chain is built from TRBV6-1 and TRBJ2-3, with D uncertain. The V gene lost 0 bases and the J gene lost 1 base, with 8 bases spanning the gap. Germline V gives CDR1 MNHNS, CDR2 SASEGT. The CDR3 covers 15 residues. The CDR3 is CASSEAPRGTDTQYF. In nucleotides, the CDR3 is TGTGCCAGCAGTGAAGCGCCGAGAGGCACAGATACGCAGTATTTT.

CDR3 amino acids: CASSYSNLAGGTNEQFF. CDR3 in DNA: TGTGCCAGCAGTTACTCGAATCTAGCGGGGGGTACCAATGAGCAGTTCTTC. The chain employs TRBV6-2 or TRBV6-3 and TRBJ2-1; 11 bases are shared with TRBD2. The junction had 7 bases not matched to a gene; V was cut back by 0 bases and J by 6 bases. Per germline, CDR1 MNHEY and CDR2 SVGEGT. This CDR3 has 17 residues.

This chain links TRBV7-3 with TRBJ2-2; D might be TRBD1 (6 bases). Germline values: CDR1 SGHTA, CDR2 FQGTGA. This CDR3 has 16 amino acids. Trimming took off 5 bases at V and 5 bases at J, with 18 bases between the two ends. The DNA of the CDR3 is TGTGCCAGCAGCCCAGCTAGGGGGTCGTATACCGGGGAGCTGTTTTTT. This translates into CASSPARGSYTGELFF.

The V gene is TRBV7-3, the J gene TRBJ2-2; 8 nucleotides align to TRBD1. The CDR3 totals 13 residues. CDR1 SGHTA and CDR2 FQGTGA come from the germline V gene. The ends lost 6 bases at V and 6 bases at J; junction bases unmatched: 3. CDR3 residues: CASRRDRSGELFF. CDR3 nucleotides: TGTGCCAGCAGGCGGGACAGGTCCGGGGAGCTGTTTTTT.

This clone was seen only once. The chain employs TRBV3-1 (or the pseudogene TRBV3-2) and TRBJ2-7, with 7 positions matching TRBD2. The V gene's germline CDR1 is LGHDT and CDR2 YNNKEL (reference sequence). V dropped 8 bases and J dropped 5; count of bases not matched to a gene: 9. The CDR3 runs to 13 residues. CDR3 nucleotide sequence: TGTGCCAGCGGCTCGGGGGGTGGACACGAGCAGTACTTC. Translating gives CASGSGGGHEQYF.

The V and J genes are TRBV4-2 and TRBJ1-6; D uncertain. Germline loops: CDR1 LGHNA, CDR2 YNFKEQ. V lost 3 bases to trimming and J lost 0 bases, with 12 bases between them. This CDR3 region has 17 residues. The CDR3 loop reads CASSQRTGSSYNSPLHF. The DNA of the CDR3 is TGTGCCAGCAGCCAGAGGACGGGAAGCTCCTATAATTCACCCCTCCACTTT.

For this clone: Since no conserved phenylalanine or tryptophan closes the CDR3, a read error is the likely cause. The DNA is left out, because the CDR3 cannot be placed on it with certainty; the CDR3 is given as TCRdb lists it. The chain combines TRBV29-1 with TRBJ1-2. The CDR3 sequence runs 11 residues, both termini included. Germline loops: CDR1 SQVTM, CDR2 ANQGSEA. CDR3 sequence: CSVEEDGGISV.